Detailed here is one TCR beta chain. The protocol was immunoSEQ multiplex PCR, while the TCRdb copy is restricted to in-frame clones and leaves out a portion. Among some 110,000 clones, 80% were seen once, and the ten largest hold approximately 16%. With V trimmed by 3 bases and J by 3 bases, 5 bases remained unmatched. The CDR3 has 16 amino acids. Per the germline V gene, CDR1 is KGHDR and CDR2 is SFDVKD. This sample was included in a study of blood T cell repertoires in COVID-19. About the study: From the United States, Italy and Spain came samples of acute and convalescent COVID-19.

The sequencing sample was made of peripheral blood. This TCR came from a man in his fifties or sixties with active or convalescent COVID-19. The chain couples TRBV24-1 to TRBJ1-5; the match to TRBD1 covers 9 bases. The DNA for the CDR3 is TGTGCCACCAGTGATGGACAGGGGACTTTCAATCAGCCCCAGCATTTT. Its translation: CATSDGQGTFNQPQHF.